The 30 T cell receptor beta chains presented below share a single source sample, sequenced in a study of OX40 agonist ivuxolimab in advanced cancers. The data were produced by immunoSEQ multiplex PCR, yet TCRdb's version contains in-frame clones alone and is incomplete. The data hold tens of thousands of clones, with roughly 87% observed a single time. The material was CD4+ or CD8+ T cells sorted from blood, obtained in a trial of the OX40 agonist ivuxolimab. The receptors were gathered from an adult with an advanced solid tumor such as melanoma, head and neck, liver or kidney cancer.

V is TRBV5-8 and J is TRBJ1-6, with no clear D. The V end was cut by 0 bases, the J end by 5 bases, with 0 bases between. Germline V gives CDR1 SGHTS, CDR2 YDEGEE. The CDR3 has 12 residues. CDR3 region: CASSLDNSPLHF. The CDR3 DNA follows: TGTGCCAGCAGCTTGGATAATTCACCCCTCCACTTT. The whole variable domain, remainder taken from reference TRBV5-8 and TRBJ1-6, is EAGVTQSPTHLIKTRGQQATLRCSPISGHTSVYWYQQALGLGLQFLLWYDEGEERNRGNFPPRFSGRQFPNYSSELNVNALELEDSALYLCASSLDNSPLHFGNGTRLTVT.

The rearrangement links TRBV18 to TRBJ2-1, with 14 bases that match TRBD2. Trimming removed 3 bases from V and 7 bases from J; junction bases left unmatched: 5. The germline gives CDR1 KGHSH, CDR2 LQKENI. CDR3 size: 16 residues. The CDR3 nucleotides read TGTGCCAGCTCACCTCTTGGACTAGCGGGGGGTAATGAGCAGTTCTTC. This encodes CASSPLGLAGGNEQFF.

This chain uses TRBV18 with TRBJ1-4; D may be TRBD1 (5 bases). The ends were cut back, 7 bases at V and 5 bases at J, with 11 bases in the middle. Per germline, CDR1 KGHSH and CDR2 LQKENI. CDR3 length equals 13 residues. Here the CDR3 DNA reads TGTGCCAGCTACCGGGACGTAAATGAAAAACTGTTTTTT. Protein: CASYRDVNEKLFF.

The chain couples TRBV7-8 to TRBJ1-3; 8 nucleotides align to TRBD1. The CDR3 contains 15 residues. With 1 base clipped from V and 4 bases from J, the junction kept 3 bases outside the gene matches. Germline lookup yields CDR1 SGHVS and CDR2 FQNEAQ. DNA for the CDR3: TGTGCCAGCAGCTTAGGGGGGGACAGGGGAAACACCATATATTTT. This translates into CASSLGGDRGNTIYF.

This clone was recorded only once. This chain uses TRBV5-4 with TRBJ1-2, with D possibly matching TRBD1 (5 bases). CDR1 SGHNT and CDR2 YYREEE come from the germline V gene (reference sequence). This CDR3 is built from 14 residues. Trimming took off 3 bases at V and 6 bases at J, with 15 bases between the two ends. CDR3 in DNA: TGTGCCAGCAGCTGGGAGTCGTTGGGGCATGGCTACACCTTC. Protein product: CASSWESLGHGYTF.

The chain's CDR3 is CASSLKRAGTGTEAFF. CDR3 nucleotide sequence: TGTGCCAGCAGCCTCAAAAGAGCCGGGACAGGGACTGAAGCTTTCTTT. The rearrangement uses TRBV7-2 and TRBJ1-1; TRBD1 aligns across 9 bases. This CDR3 has 16 amino acids. Germline loops: CDR1 SGHTA, CDR2 FQGNSA. V trimming: 5 bases; J trimming: 5 bases; junction bases outside the gene matches: 12.

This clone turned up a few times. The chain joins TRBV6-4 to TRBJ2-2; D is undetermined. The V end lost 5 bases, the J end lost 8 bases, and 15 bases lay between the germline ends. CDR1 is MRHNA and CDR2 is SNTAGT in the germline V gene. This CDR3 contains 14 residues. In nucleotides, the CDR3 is TGTGCCAGCAGTCTAGGACCGGGCCCAGGGGAGCTGTTTTTT. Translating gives CASSLGPGPGELFF.

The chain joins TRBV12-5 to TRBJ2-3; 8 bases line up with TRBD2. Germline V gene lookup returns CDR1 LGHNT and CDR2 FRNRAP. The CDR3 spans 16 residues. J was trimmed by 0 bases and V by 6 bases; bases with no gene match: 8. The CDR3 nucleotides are TGTGCTAGTGGACTCGGGGGGGCTTCTAGCACAGATACGCAGTATTTT. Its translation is CASGLGGASSTDTQYF.

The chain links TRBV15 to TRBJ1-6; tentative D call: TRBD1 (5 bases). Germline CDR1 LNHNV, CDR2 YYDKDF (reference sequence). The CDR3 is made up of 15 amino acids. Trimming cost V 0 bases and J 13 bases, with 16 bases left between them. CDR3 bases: TGTGCCACCAGCAGAGATCAGGGCCCATCTGGGCCCCTCCACTTT. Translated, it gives CATSRDQGPSGPLHF.

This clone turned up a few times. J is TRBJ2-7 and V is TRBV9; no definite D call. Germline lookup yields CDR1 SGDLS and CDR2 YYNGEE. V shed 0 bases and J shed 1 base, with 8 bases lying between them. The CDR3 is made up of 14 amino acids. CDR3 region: CASSVDYRSYEQYF. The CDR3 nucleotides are TGTGCCAGCAGCGTAGATTACCGGTCCTACGAGCAGTACTTC.

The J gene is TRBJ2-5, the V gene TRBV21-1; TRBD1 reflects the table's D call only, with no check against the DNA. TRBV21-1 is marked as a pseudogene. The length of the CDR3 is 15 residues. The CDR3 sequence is CASSPKQGNQETQYF. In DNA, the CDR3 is TGTGCCAGCAGCCCTAAGCAGGGCAACCAAGAGACCCAGTACTTC.

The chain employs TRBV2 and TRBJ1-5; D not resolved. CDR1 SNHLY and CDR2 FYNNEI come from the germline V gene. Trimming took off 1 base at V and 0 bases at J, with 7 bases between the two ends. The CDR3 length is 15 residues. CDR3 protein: CASSEGYSSNQPQHF. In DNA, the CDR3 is TGTGCCAGCAGTGAAGGGTACAGTAGCAATCAGCCCCAGCATTTT. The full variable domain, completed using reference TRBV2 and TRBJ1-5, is EPEVTQTPSHQVTQMGQEVILRCVPISNHLYFYWYRQILGQKVEFLVSFYNNEISEKSEIFDDQFSVERPDGSNFTLKIRSTKLEDSAMYFCASSEGYSSNQPQHFGDGTRLSIL.

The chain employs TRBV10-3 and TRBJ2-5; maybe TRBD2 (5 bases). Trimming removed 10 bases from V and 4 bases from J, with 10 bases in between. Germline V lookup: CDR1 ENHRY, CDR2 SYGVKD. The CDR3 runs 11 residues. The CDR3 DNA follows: TGTGCCACCGCGGGTTCAGAGACCCAGTACTTC. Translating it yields CATAGSETQYF.

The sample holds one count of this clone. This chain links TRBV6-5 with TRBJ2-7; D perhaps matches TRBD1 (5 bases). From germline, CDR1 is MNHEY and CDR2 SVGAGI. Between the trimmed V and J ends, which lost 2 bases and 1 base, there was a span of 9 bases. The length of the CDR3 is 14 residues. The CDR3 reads CASSYVPGSYEQYF. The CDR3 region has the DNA TGTGCCAGCAGTTACGTGCCAGGGTCCTACGAGCAGTACTTC.

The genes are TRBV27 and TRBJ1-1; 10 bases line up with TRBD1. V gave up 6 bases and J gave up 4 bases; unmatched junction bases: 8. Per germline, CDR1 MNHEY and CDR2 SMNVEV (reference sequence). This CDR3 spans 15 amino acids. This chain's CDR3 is CASSRTGGPSTEAFF. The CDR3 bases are TGTGCCAGCAGCCGGACAGGGGGTCCGAGCACTGAAGCTTTCTTT.

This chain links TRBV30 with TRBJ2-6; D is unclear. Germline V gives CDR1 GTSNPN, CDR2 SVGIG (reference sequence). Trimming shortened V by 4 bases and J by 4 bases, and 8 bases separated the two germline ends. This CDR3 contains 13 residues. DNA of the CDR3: TGTGCCTGGACGGTTTCGGGGGCCAACGTCCTGACTTTC. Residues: CAWTVSGANVLTF.

The CDR3 DNA is TGTGCCAGCAGCTCCCTGAGGGCAGGGAGCTACGAGCAGTACTTC. Its translation: CASSSLRAGSYEQYF. V and J are TRBV11-2 and TRBJ2-7; the D call may be TRBD1 or TRBD2 (5 bases each). The germline gives CDR1 SGHAT, CDR2 FQNNGV. The CDR3 spans 15 residues. V dropped 4 bases and J dropped 3 bases, with 16 bases sitting between them.

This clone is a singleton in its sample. CDR3 nucleotide sequence: TGTGCCAGCAGCCAAACAGCAGCCGGCCACTCTGGAAACACCATATATTTT. It translates to CASSQTAAGHSGNTIYF. The rearrangement uses TRBV4-2 and TRBJ1-3; D remains ambiguous. The CDR3 length is 17 residues. V lost 2 bases and J lost 0, with 14 bases in between. CDR1 and CDR2 from the germline V gene are LGHNA and YNFKEQ.

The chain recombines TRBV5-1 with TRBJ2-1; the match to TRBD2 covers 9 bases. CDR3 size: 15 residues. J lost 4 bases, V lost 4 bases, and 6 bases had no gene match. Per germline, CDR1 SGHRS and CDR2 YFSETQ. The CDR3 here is CASSPAGGRYNEQFF. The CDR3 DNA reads TGCGCCAGCAGCCCAGCGGGGGGACGGTACAATGAGCAGTTCTTC. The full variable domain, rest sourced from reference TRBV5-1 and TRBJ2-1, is KAGVTQTPRYLIKTRGQQVTLSCSPISGHRSVSWYQQTPGQGLQFLFEYFSETQRNKGNFPGRFSGRQFSNSRSEMNVSTLELGDSALYLCASSPAGGRYNEQFFGPGTRLTVL.

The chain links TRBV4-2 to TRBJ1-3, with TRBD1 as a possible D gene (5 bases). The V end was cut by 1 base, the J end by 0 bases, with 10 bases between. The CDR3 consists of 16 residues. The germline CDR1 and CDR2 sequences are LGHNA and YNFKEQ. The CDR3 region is CASSQVGGGSGNTIYF. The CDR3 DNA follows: TGTGCCAGCAGCCAAGTTGGCGGGGGCTCTGGAAACACCATATATTTT.

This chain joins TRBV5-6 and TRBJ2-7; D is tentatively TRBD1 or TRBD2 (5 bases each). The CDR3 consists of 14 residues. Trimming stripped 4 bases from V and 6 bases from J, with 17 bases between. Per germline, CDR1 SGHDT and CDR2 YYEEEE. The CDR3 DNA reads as TGTGCCAGCAGCCCCGGGACCCAGGTCTCCGAGCAGTACTTC. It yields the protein CASSPGTQVSEQYF.

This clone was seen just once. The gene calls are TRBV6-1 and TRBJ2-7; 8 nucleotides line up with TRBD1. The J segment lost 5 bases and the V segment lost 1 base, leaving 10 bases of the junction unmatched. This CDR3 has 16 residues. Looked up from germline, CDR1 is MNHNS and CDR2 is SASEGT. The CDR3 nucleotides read TGTGCCAGCAGTGAAGGGTACGGACAGGGAAGAAACGAGCAGTACTTC. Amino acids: CASSEGYGQGRNEQYF.

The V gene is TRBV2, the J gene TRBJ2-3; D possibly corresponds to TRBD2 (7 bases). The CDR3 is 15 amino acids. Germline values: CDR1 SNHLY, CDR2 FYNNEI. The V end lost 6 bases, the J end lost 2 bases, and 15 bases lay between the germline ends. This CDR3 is CASRRGGLHTDTQYF. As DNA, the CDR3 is TGTGCCAGCAGAAGGGGGGGGCTGCACACAGATACGCAGTATTTT.

CDR3 sequence (DNA): TGTGCCAGTAGTACGCCAAGGACAGCTAGCACAGATACGCAGTATTTT. Translation: CASSTPRTASTDTQYF. The chain couples TRBV19 to TRBJ2-3; D is possibly TRBD1 (6 bases). Germline V gene lookup returns CDR1 LNHDA and CDR2 SQIVND (reference sequence). The CDR3 length is 16 residues. V was shortened by 4 bases and J by 0 bases, with 14 bases between the two germline ends.

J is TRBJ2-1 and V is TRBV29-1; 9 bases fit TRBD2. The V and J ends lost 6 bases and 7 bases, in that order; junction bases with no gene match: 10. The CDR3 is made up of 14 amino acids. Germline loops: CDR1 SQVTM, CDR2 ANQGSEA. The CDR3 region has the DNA TGCAGCGTGGGCTTTAGCGGGGGACTAAATGAGCAGTTCTTC. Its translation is CSVGFSGGLNEQFF.

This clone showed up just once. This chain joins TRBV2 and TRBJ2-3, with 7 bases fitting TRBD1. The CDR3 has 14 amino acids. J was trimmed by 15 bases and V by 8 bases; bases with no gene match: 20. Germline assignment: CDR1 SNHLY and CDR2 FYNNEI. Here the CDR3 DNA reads TGTGCCAGCCTAACAGAGCATACCGGGACAGTGCGATATTTT. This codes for CASLTEHTGTVRYF.

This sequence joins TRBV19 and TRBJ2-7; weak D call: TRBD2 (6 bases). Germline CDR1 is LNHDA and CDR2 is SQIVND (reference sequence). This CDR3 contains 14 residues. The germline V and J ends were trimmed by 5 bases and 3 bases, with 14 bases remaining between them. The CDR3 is CASSAAGSNYEQYF. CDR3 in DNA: TGTGCCAGTAGTGCTGCCGGGAGCAACTACGAGCAGTACTTC.

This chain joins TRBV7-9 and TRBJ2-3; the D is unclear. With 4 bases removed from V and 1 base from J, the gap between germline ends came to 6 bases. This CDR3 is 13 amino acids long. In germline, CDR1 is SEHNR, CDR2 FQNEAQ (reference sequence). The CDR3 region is CASSSGRTDTQYF. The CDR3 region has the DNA TGTGCCAGCAGCTCCGGACGCACAGATACGCAGTATTTT.

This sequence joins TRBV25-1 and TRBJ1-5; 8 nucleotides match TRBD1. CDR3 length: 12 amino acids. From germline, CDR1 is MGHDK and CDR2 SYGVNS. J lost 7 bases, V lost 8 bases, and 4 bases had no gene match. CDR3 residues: CASDRGRQPQHF. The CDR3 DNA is TGTGCCAGCGACAGGGGTCGACAGCCCCAGCATTTT.

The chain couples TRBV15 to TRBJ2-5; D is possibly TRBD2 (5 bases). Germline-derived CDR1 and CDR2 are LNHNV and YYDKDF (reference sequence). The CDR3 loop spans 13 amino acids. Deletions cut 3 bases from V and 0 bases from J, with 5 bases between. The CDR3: CATSRDYQETQYF. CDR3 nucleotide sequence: TGTGCCACCAGCAGGGACTACCAAGAGACCCAGTACTTC.